The next 27 T cell receptor beta chains were all read from a single sample in a study of T cell responses to AZD1222 COVID-19 vaccine. Assay used: immunoSEQ multiplex PCR; TCRdb lists only in-frame clones, some missing. The data show approximately 160,000 clones, with 90% to 95% seen just once and roughly 0.9% held by the top ten. Source: peripheral blood, taken on day 0 of AZD1222 vaccination. The receptors stem from an adult in good health.

In DNA, the CDR3 is TGTGCCATCAGAGACCCACTTTGGAACACTGAAGCTTTCTTT. Residues: CAIRDPLWNTEAFF. The gene calls are TRBV10-3 and TRBJ1-1; no reliable D call. The germline V gene has CDR1 ENHRY and CDR2 SYGVKD. The CDR3 is 14 residues long. The germline V and J ends were trimmed by 6 bases and 1 base, with 12 bases remaining between them.

The chain employs TRBV6-6 and TRBJ1-5, with 7 bases identical to TRBD1. This CDR3 is 15 amino acids long. The V gene's germline CDR1 is MNHNY and CDR2 SVGAGI (reference sequence). V shed 6 bases and J 3 bases; nucleotides not matched to a gene: 8. The CDR3 region is CASRQTGVDNQPQHF. The CDR3, as DNA: TGTGCCAGCAGGCAAACAGGGGTGGACAATCAGCCCCAGCATTTT.

The genes are TRBV27 and TRBJ2-1; D possibly corresponds to TRBD2 (7 bases). There are 14 residues in the CDR3. The germline gives CDR1 MNHEY, CDR2 SMNVEV (reference sequence). Deletions cut 4 bases from V and 7 bases from J, with 14 bases between. CDR3 sequence reads: CASSWGGPWNEQFF. The CDR3 nucleotides read TGTGCCAGCAGTTGGGGGGGCCCTTGGAATGAGCAGTTCTTC.

V is TRBV12-3 or TRBV12-4 and J is TRBJ2-7, with TRBD1 as a possible D gene (5 bases). V lost 3 bases and J 3 bases, leaving 6 bases between the germline ends. This CDR3 has 12 amino acids. The CDR3: CASSLTVYEQYF. The DNA for the CDR3 is TGTGCCAGCAGTTTGACAGTCTACGAGCAGTACTTC.

The genes are TRBV21-1 and TRBJ2-3; the D segment call TRBD2 is taken from the table without a DNA check. TRBV21-1 is deemed a pseudogene. The CDR3 is 17 amino acids. Here the CDR3 DNA reads TGTGCCAGCAGAGGCTTGACTAGTTCTAAAGTTTTCGGTACGCAGTATTTT. This translates into CASRGLTSSKVFGTQYF.

V is TRBV6-5 and J is TRBJ2-2; D remains ambiguous. Per the germline V gene, CDR1 is MNHEY and CDR2 is SVGAGI. V lost 8 bases to trimming and J lost 0 bases, with 10 bases between them. The CDR3 contains 14 residues. The CDR3 spells CASRRTPNTGELFF. The CDR3 bases are TGTGCCAGCCGACGCACACCGAACACCGGGGAGCTGTTTTTT.

The chain employs TRBV10-1 and TRBJ2-2, with D unresolved. The V gene lost 2 bases and the J gene lost 9 bases, with 10 bases spanning the gap. CDR1 is WNHNN, CDR2 SYGVQD, per germline (reference sequence). This CDR3 contains 13 residues. CDR3 DNA sequence: TGCGCCAGCAGTGAGGCCGGTAATCGGGAGCTGTTTTTT. Translation: CASSEAGNRELFF.

The rearrangement joins TRBV30 to TRBJ1-6; D might be TRBD1 (5 bases). The germline V gene encodes CDR1 GTSNPN and CDR2 SVGIG (reference sequence). The V end was cut by 2 bases, the J end by 6 bases, with 26 bases between. The CDR3 loop spans 19 amino acids. CDR3 region: CAWSRGQQRAGNLNSPLHF. Written as DNA, the CDR3 is TGTGCCTGGAGTAGAGGGCAGCAGCGCGCAGGGAACCTTAATTCACCCCTCCACTTT.

This chain links TRBV19 with TRBJ1-1; a possible D gene is TRBD1 (5 bases). Trimming left V 2 bases short and J 6 bases short, with 13 bases between. CDR3 size: 14 residues. Germline V CDR1 and CDR2: LNHDA, SQIVND (reference sequence). CDR3 sequence: CASSIISGGPEAFF. The CDR3 nucleotides are TGTGCCAGTAGTATAATTTCCGGGGGTCCTGAAGCTTTCTTT.

The rearrangement joins TRBV3-1 (or the pseudogene TRBV3-2) to TRBJ1-2; a possible D gene is TRBD1 (6 bases). CDR1 is LGHDT, CDR2 YNNKEL, per germline (reference sequence). V lost 0 bases and J 4 bases, leaving 9 bases between the germline ends. This CDR3 has 14 residues. As DNA, the CDR3 is TGTGCCAGCAGCCAAGAGACAGGATTCTATGGCTACACCTTC. Translating it yields CASSQETGFYGYTF.

V is TRBV3-1 (or the pseudogene TRBV3-2) and J is TRBJ2-3; no definite D call. The CDR3 sequence is 11 residues long. Germline V gene sequence: CDR1 LGHDT, CDR2 YNNKEL (reference sequence). The ends were cut back, 0 bases at V and 8 bases at J, with 3 bases in the middle. The chain's CDR3 is CASSQDGTQYF. CDR3 sequence (DNA): TGTGCCAGCAGCCAAGATGGTACGCAGTATTTT.

The V and J genes are TRBV4-1 and TRBJ1-2, with D possibly matching TRBD1 (6 bases). The germline V gene has CDR1 MGHRA and CDR2 YSYEKL. V gave up 4 bases and J gave up 1 base, with 16 bases separating them. CDR3 length: 16 amino acids. The CDR3 DNA sequence: TGCGCCAGCAGCCCTTCGTGGGGGGCTCTTAACTATGGCTACACCTTC. Protein sequence: CASSPSWGALNYGYTF.

V and J are TRBV3-1 (or the pseudogene TRBV3-2) and TRBJ2-3, with 14 bases aligning to TRBD2. Germline-derived CDR1 and CDR2 are LGHDT and YNNKEL (reference sequence). The CDR3 is 16 amino acids. After removal of 1 base from V and 6 bases from J, the junction contained 3 bases not matched to a gene. This CDR3 reads CASSQGGTSGGDTQYF. Here the CDR3 DNA reads TGTGCCAGCAGCCAAGGGGGGACTAGCGGGGGCGATACGCAGTATTTT.

The chain has TRBV5-1 and TRBJ2-3; 10 bases agree with TRBD2. Trimming at V came to 7 bases and at J to 5 bases, leaving 4 bases not matched to a gene. Germline V gene sequence: CDR1 SGHRS, CDR2 YFSETQ. The CDR3 has 13 residues. CDR3 bases: TGCGCCAGCCGAGCGGGGGGGCAAGATACGCAGTATTTT. As protein: CASRAGGQDTQYF.

The sample holds a few counts of this clone. V gene TRBV12-3 or TRBV12-4 combines with J gene TRBJ1-2; TRBD1 matches at 12 bases. The V segment lost 3 bases and the J segment 10 bases; nucleotides outside the gene matches: 3. There are 13 residues in the CDR3. CDR3 region: CASSFRDRGPYTF. DNA of the CDR3: TGTGCCAGCAGTTTCCGGGACAGGGGGCCCTACACCTTC.

The V call is TRBV19, the J call TRBJ1-3; TRBD1 matches at 8 bases. V lost 8 bases, J lost 2 bases, and 14 bases stayed unmatched. The CDR3 totals 17 residues. Germline loops: CDR1 LNHDA, CDR2 SQIVND (reference sequence). CDR3 sequence: CASRSARQGAAGNTIYF. CDR3 nucleotides: TGTGCCAGTCGATCAGCGAGGCAGGGGGCTGCTGGAAACACCATATATTTT.

This clone was counted once. The V gene is TRBV30, the J gene TRBJ1-6; D gene unclear. In germline, CDR1 is GTSNPN, CDR2 SVGIG (reference sequence). The CDR3 is made up of 13 amino acids. With 0 bases removed from V and 8 bases from J, the gap between germline ends came to 8 bases. In DNA form, the CDR3 reads TGTGCCTGGAGTGTTGCGGTGGATTCACCCCTCCACTTT. Translated: CAWSVAVDSPLHF.

The chain recombines TRBV24-1 with TRBJ1-2, with D perhaps matching TRBD1 (5 bases). This CDR3 is 14 amino acids long. V lost 2 bases to trimming and J lost 8 bases, with 14 bases between them. Germline V gene sequence: CDR1 KGHDR, CDR2 SFDVKD. The CDR3 reads CATSDSGTKGGYTF. The CDR3 DNA reads TGTGCCACCAGTGATTCCGGGACCAAGGGCGGCTACACCTTC.

This clone was seen just once. CDR3 protein: CASSQGLAGRTDTQYF. DNA for the CDR3: TGCGCCAGCAGCCAGGGACTAGCGGGGAGGACAGATACGCAGTATTTT. The rearrangement joins TRBV4-1 to TRBJ2-3; 13 nucleotides agree with TRBD2. After removal of 3 bases from V and 3 bases from J, the junction contained 3 bases not matched to a gene. The germline V gene has CDR1 MGHRA and CDR2 YSYEKL. The CDR3 totals 16 residues.

This clone has only one observation. This chain joins TRBV24-1 and TRBJ2-1; 8 nucleotides line up with TRBD2. Germline V lookup: CDR1 KGHDR, CDR2 SFDVKD. The CDR3 has 15 residues. Trimming cost V 0 bases and J 4 bases; bases outside gene matches: 1. The CDR3 bases are TGTGCCACCAGTGATTTGGGCGGGGGGTACAATGAGCAGTTCTTC. Protein product: CATSDLGGGYNEQFF.

The chain uses TRBV5-4 and TRBJ2-1; D is possibly TRBD1 (6 bases). CDR3 length: 15 amino acids. Germline loops: CDR1 SGHNT, CDR2 YYREEE (reference sequence). V was clipped by 6 bases and J by 0 bases, with 13 bases between them. CDR3: CASTKDSSSYNEQFF. The CDR3 DNA reads TGTGCCAGCACAAAGGACAGTAGCTCCTACAATGAGCAGTTCTTC.

This sequence joins TRBV7-9 and TRBJ2-7; 7 bases map to TRBD1. Germline V lookup: CDR1 SEHNR, CDR2 FQNEAQ (reference sequence). Unmatched junction bases numbered 9, after V lost 9 bases and J lost 7 bases. This CDR3 contains 12 residues. Here the CDR3 DNA reads TGTGCCAGTCATACAGGGGTGGGAGAGCAGTACTTC. Translated: CASHTGVGEQYF.

The chain employs TRBV4-1 and TRBJ2-3; tentatively, D is TRBD2 (6 bases). The CDR3 covers 16 residues. V was clipped by 0 bases and J by 1 base, with 11 bases between them. Germline V gene sequence: CDR1 MGHRA, CDR2 YSYEKL. This CDR3 reads CASSQEGGVGTDTQYF. CDR3 nucleotide sequence: TGCGCCAGCAGCCAAGAAGGAGGGGTTGGCACAGATACGCAGTATTTT.

In DNA, the CDR3 is TGTGCTAGTGGTTTGGCCCACCGCTGGACAGGGGGCGATTCTGGCAATCAGCCCCAGCATTTT. It encodes CASGLAHRWTGGDSGNQPQHF. The rearrangement joins TRBV12-5 to TRBJ1-5; 11 positions match TRBD1. The CDR3 sequence is 21 residues long. The J segment lost 2 bases and the V segment lost 1 base, leaving 16 bases of the junction unmatched. Germline values: CDR1 LGHNT, CDR2 FRNRAP.

The gene calls are TRBV27 and TRBJ2-1; D gene unclear. The V end was cut by 6 bases, the J end by 9 bases, with 9 bases between. Germline V gene lookup returns CDR1 MNHEY and CDR2 SMNVEV (reference sequence). The CDR3 runs 11 residues. The CDR3 DNA reads TGTGCCAGCAGGCTTCCGCGTGAGCAGTTCTTC. Its protein is CASRLPREQFF.

This rearrangement joins TRBV27 to TRBJ2-7; no reliable D call. Germline V gives CDR1 MNHEY, CDR2 SMNVEV (reference sequence). This CDR3 has 15 residues. V gave up 0 bases and J gave up 0 bases, with 9 bases separating them. The CDR3 coding sequence is TGTGCCAGCAGTTTATCTGGTTTTTCCTCCTACGAGCAGTACTTC. Its translation is CASSLSGFSSYEQYF.

V is TRBV29-1 and J is TRBJ1-2; D unclear. This CDR3 spans 13 amino acids. Germline V gene lookup returns CDR1 SQVTM and CDR2 ANQGSEA. CDR3 nucleotide sequence: TGCAGGTCCTTAGGGAGGCTCCACTATGGCTACACCTTC. Translated: CRSLGRLHYGYTF.